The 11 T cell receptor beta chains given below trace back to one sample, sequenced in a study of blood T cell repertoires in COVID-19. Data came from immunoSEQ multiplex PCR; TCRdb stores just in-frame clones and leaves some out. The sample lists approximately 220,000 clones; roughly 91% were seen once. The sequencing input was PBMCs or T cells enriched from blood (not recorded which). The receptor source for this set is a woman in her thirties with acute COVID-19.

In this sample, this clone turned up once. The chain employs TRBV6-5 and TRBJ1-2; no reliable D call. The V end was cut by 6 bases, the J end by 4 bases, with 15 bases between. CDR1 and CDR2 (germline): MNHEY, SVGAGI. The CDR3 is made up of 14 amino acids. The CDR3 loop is CASRSSEGFYGYTF. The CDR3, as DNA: TGTGCCAGCAGGTCGTCGGAGGGATTCTATGGCTACACCTTC.

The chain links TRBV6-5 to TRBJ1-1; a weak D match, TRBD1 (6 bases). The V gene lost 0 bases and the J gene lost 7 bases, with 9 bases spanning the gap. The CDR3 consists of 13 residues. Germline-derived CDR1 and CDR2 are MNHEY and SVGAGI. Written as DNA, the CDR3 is TGTGCCAGCAGTTACTCCGACAGGAATGAAGCTTTCTTT. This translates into CASSYSDRNEAFF.

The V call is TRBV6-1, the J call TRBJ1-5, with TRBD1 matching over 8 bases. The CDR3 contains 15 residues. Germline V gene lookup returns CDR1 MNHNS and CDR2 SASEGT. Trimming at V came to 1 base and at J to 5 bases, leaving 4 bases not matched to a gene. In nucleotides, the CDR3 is TGTGCCAGCAGTGAAGAAGGGACAGGTTATCAGCCCCAGCATTTT. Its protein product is CASSEEGTGYQPQHF.

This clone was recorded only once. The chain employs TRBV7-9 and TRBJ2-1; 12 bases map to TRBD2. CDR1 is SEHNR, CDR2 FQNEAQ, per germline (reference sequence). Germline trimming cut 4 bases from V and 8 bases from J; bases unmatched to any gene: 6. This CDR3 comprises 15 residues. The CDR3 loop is CASSSSGGDLYEQFF. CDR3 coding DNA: TGTGCCAGCAGCTCTAGCGGGGGGGATCTTTATGAGCAGTTCTTC.

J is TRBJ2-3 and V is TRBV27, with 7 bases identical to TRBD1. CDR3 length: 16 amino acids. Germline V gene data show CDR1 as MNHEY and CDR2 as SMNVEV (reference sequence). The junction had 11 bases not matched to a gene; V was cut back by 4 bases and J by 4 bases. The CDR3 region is CASSSMARGGADTQYF. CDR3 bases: TGTGCCAGCAGTTCCATGGCGCGAGGGGGCGCAGATACGCAGTATTTT.

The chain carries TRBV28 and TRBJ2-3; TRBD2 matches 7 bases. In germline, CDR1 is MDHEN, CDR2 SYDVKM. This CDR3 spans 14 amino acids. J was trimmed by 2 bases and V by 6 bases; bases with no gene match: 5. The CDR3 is CASRPGTNTDTQYF. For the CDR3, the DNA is TGTGCCAGCAGGCCCGGGACTAACACAGATACGCAGTATTTT.

The CDR3 DNA reads TGTGCCAGCAGCTTAGTTGGCAGCGCTAATGAAAAACTGTTTTTT. Translated, it gives CASSLVGSANEKLFF. The chain carries TRBV7-6 and TRBJ1-4, with D uncertain. Between the trimmed V and J ends, which lost 1 base and 3 bases, there was a span of 9 bases. The CDR3 length is 15 residues. The germline V gene has CDR1 SGHVS and CDR2 FNYEAQ.

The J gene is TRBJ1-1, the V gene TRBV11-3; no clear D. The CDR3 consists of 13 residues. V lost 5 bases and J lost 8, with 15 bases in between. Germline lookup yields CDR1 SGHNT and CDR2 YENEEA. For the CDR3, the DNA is TGTGCCAGCAGCACCGAGCAGACTACCGAAGCTTTCTTT. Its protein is CASSTEQTTEAFF.

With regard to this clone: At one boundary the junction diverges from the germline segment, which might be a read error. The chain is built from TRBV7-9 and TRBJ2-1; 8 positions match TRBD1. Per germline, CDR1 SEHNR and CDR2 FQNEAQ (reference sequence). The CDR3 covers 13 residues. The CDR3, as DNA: TGTGCCAGCAGTTCTCAAGGACAGGGTAACGGGCTCTTC. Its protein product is CASSSQGQGNGLF.

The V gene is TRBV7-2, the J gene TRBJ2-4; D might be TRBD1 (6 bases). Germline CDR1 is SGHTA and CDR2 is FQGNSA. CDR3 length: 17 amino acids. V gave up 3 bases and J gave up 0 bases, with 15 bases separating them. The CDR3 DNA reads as TGTGCCAGCAGCTTCACAGGGTCAGCATTAGCCAAAAACATTCAGTACTTC. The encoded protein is CASSFTGSALAKNIQYF.

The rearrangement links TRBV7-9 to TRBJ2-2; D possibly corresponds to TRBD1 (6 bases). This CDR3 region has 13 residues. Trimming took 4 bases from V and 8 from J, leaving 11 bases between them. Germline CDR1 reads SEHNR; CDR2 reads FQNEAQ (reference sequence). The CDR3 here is CASSSLQGGELFF. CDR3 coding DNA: TGTGCCAGCAGCTCGCTACAGGGTGGGGAGCTGTTTTTT.